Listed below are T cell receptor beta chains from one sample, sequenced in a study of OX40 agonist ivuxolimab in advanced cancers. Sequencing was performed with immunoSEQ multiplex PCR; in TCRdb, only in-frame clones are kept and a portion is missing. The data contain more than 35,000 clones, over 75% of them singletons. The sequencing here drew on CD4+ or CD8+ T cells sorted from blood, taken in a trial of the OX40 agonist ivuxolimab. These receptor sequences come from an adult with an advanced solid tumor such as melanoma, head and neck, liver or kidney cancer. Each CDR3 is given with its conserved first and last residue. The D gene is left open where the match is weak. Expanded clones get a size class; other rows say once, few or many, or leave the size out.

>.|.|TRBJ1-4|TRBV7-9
TGTGCCAGCAGCCCAGGCGGGGGCCGAGAAAAACTGTTTTTT
CASSPGGGREKLFF
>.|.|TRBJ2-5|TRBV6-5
TGTGCCAGCAGTGAGAGGGGACGAGAGACCCAGTACTTC
CASSERGRETQYF
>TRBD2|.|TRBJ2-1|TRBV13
TGTGCCAGCAGCCCATTAGCGGGGGGGCCGGTTGATGAGCAGTTCTTC
CASSPLAGGPVDEQFF
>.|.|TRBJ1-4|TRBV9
TGTGCCAGCAGCGTAGGGAGGCGAAACGAAAAACTGTTTTTT
CASSVGRRNEKLFF
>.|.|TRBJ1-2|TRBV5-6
TGTGCCAGCAGCTTGGCGGGCAGCACACCCATCTATGGCTACACCTTC
CASSLAGSTPIYGYTF
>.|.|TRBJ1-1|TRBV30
TGTGCCTGGAGGGTTGGGGGCCTGAGCACTGAAGCTTTCTTT
CAWRVGGLSTEAFF
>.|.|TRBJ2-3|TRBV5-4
TGTGCCAGCAGCTTGTCGACAGACACAGATACGCAGTATTTT
CASSLSTDTDTQYF
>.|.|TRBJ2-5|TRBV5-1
TGCGCCAGCAGCCCTCGTCCGGGACTAGAGACCCAGTACTTC
CASSPRPGLETQYF
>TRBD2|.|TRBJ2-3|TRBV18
TGTGCCAGCTCACAGAGGACTAGCGGTGCGGCAGATACGCAGTATTTT
CASSQRTSGAADTQYF
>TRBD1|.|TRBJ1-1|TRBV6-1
TGTGCCAGCAGTGCACAGGGGCGACTGAACACTGAAGCTTTCTTT
CASSAQGRLNTEAFF
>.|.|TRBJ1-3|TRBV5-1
TGCGCCAGCAGCTCAAAGGATTCTGGAAACACCATATATTTT
CASSSKDSGNTIYF
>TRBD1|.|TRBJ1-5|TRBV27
TGTGCCAGCATGGAGGGGGCCGGCAATCAGCCCCAGCATTTT
CASMEGAGNQPQHF
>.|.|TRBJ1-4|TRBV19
TGTGCCAGTAGTGGCCTAGAACGGGGTAACCTGTTTTTT
CASSGLERGNLFF
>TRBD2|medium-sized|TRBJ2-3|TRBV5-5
TGTGCCAGCAGCTATGAGGGACTAGCAACAGATACGCAGTATTTT
CASSYEGLATDTQYF
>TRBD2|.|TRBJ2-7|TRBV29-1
TGCAGCGCGTCCCGTGTGGGGAGGGACGAGCAGTACTTC
CSASRVGRDEQYF
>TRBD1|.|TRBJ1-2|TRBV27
TGTGCCAGCAGACCTCCGGGACAGGGGGGAGGCTACACCTTC
CASRPPGQGGGYTF
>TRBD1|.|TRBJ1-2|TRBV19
TGTGCCAGTAGTATGGGGACAGATTTGAACTATGGCTACACCTTC
CASSMGTDLNYGYTF
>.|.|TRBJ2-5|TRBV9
TGTGCCAGCGGAGGGGTAAACCAAGAGACCCAGTACTTC
CASGGVNQETQYF
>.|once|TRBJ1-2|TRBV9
TGTGCCAGCAGCGGCCCGACCCGAGGGGGGGCGGGAGGCTACACCTTC
CASSGPTRGGAGGYTF
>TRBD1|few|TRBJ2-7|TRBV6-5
TGTGCCAGCAGTTACCGCGGACAGGGTGACGAGCAGTACTTC
CASSYRGQGDEQYF
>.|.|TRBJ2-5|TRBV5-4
TGTGCCAGCAGCTTGTACTCAAAAGAGACCCAGTACTTC
CASSLYSKETQYF
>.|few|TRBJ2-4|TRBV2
TGTGCCAGCAGTTATTTCGCAGGAGAAAACATTCAGTACTTC
CASSYFAGENIQYF
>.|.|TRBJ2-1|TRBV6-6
TGTGCCAGCAGTTACTCTTTCGCGGCAGGATACAATGAGCAGTTCTTC
CASSYSFAAGYNEQFF
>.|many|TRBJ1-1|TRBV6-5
TGTGCCAGCAGTTACACCCCGAACACTGAAGCTTTCTTT
CASSYTPNTEAFF
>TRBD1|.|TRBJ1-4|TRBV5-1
TGCGCCAGCAGGCCCGGGACAGGGGGCGAAAAACTGTTTTTT
CASRPGTGGEKLFF
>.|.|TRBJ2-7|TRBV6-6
TGTGCCAGCAGTTACTCGATACAGTCCCACGAGCAGTACTTC
CASSYSIQSHEQYF
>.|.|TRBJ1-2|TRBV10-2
TGCGCCAGCAGTGCCTACTATGGCTACACCTTC
CASSAYYGYTF
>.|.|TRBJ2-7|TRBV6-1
TGTGCCAGCAGTGAAGTACCCCGGAGGGCATACGAGCAGTACTTC
CASSEVPRRAYEQYF
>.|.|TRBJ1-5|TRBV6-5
TGTGCCAGCAAGGGAGGTTTCAATCAGCCCCAGCATTTT
CASKGGFNQPQHF
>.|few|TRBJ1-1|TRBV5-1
TGCGCCAGCAGCTTGGACAGGGACACTGAAGCTTTCTTT
CASSLDRDTEAFF
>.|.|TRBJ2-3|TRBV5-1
TGCGCCAGCAGCTTGCGGGGGCCTACACTTTCCACAGATACGCAGTATTTT
CASSLRGPTLSTDTQYF
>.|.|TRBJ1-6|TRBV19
TGTGCCAGTAGTTTGAGCTCCTATAATTCACCCCTCCACTTT
CASSLSSYNSPLHF
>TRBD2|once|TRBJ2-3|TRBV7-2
TGTGCCAGCAGCTTAAAGGCTAGCGGGGGCCCAGATACGCAGTATTTT
CASSLKASGGPDTQYF
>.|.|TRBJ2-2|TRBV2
TGTGCCAGCAGTGAATTGGCTAGCGACACCGGGGAGCTGTTTTTT
CASSELASDTGELFF
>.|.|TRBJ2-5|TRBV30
TGTGCCTGGAGCCGTAGCAGTTCGGTGTGGGAGACCCAGTACTTC
CAWSRSSSVWETQYF
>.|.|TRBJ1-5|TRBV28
TGTGCCAGCAGTTCGGCCGAGTTGTATAGCAATCAGCCCCAGCATTTT
CASSSAELYSNQPQHF
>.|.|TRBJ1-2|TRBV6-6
TGTGCCAGCAGTTACAACCTCGGGACGTCCGACTATGGCTACACCTTC
CASSYNLGTSDYGYTF
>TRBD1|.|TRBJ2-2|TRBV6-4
TGTGCCAGCAGGGGACAGACAAACACCGGGGAGCTGTTTTTT
CASRGQTNTGELFF
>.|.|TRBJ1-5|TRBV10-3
TGTGCCATCAGTGAGTCGAATCAGCCCCAGCATTTT
CAISESNQPQHF
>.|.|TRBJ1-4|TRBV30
TGTGCCAGAACCCTCAAGACGGGGGAGAATGAAAAACTGTTTTTT
CARTLKTGENEKLFF
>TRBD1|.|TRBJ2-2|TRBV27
TGTGCCAGCAGGAAGACAGGGGCGAACACCGGGGAGCTGTTTTTT
CASRKTGANTGELFF